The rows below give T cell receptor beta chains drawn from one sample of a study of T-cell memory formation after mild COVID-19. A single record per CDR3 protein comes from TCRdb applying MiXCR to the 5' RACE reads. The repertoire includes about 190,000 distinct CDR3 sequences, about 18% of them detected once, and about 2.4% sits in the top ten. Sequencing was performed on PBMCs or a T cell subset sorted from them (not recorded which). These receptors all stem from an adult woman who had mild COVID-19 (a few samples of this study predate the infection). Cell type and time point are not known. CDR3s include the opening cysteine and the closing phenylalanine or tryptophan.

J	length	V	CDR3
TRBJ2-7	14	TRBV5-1	CASRKQGAGDEQYF
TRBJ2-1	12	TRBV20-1	CSTRAGGNEQFF
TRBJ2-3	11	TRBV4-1	CASIGVDTQYF
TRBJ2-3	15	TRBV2	CASTRLAPSTDTQYF
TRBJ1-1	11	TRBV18	CASSQDREAFF
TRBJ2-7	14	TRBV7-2	CASSIGLAGYEQYF
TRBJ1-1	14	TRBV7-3	CASSSSTGITEAFF
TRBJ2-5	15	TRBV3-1	CASTQLGTQQETQYF
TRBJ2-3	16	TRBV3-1	CASSLLTSGSTDTQYF
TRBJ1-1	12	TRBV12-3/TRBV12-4	CASTLFGGEAFF
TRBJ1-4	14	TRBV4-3	CASSHQGPNEKLFF
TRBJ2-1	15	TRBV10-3	CAISEGLAKHNEQFF
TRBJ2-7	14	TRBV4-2	CASSPSGRAYEQYF
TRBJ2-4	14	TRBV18	CASSPMSTKNIQYF
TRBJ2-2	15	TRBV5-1	CASSRTGTGTGELFF
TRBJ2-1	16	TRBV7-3	CASSPGTGSSYNEQFF
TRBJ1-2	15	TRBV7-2	CASSLEQGRNYGYTF
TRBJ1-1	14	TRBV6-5	CASSYLDTNTEAFF
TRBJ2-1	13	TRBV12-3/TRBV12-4	CASRTSSSSEQFF
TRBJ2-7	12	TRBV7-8	CASSLERYEQYF
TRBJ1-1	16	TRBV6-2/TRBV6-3	CASRGRETLSGTEAFF
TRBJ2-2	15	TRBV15	CATSRVGANTGELFF
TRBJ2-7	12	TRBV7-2	CASSFSRGEQYF
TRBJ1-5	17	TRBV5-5	CASTVGPRVLSNQPQHF
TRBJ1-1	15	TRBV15	CATSSQKTANTEAFF
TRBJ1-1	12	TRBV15	CATRRLNTEAFF
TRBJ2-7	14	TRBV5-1	CASSLGQGMGEQYF
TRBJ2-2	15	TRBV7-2	CASTWGTGGTGELFF
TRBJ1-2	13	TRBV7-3	CASSLRGMDGYTF
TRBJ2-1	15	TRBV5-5	CASSRLVIGDNEQFF
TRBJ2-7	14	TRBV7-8	CASSSRGAGYEQYF
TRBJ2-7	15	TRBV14	CASSQSGLTLYEQYF
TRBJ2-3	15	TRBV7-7	CASSHSAGGLVTQYF
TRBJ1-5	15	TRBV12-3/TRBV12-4	CASSLGFSSKAPQHF
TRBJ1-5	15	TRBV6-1	CASSVSGGWSQPQHF
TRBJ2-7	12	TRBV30	CAWSDYPYEQYF
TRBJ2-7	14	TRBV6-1	CASSAADGPYEQYF
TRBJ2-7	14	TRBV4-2	CASSPGTTNYEQYF
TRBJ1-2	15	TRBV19	CASTSGDRANYGYTF
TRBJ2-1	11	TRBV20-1	CSPRRITEQFF
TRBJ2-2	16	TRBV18	CASSRSSIANTGELFF
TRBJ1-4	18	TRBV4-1	CASSQGPGTGGRGEKLFF
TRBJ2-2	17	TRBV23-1	CASSHSTSGRAIGELFF
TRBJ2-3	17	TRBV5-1	CASSLRLAGEYTDTQYF
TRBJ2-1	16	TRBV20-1	CSARDPLAGSYNEQFF
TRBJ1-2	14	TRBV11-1	CASSLAPGGDGYTF